A single sample gave rise to the 17 T cell receptor beta chains below, sequenced in a study of blood T cell repertoires in COVID-19. Generated by immunoSEQ multiplex PCR, the TCRdb table keeps only in-frame clones and is missing some. Counted here are 150,000 to 200,000 clones, approximately 84% occurring once; the ten biggest clones make up over 11%. The sample consisted of peripheral blood. Receptor source: a woman older than 75 with acute or convalescent COVID-19.

The rearrangement joins TRBV28 to TRBJ2-3, with a tentative D call TRBD2 (5 bases). Germline V CDR1 and CDR2: MDHEN, SYDVKM. CDR3 size: 13 residues. Trimming took 10 bases from V and 2 from J, leaving 13 bases between them. The CDR3 protein is CATTGSLTDTQYF. CDR3 nucleotides: TGTGCCACCACTGGGAGTCTCACAGATACGCAGTATTTT.

The V and J genes are TRBV2 and TRBJ2-5, with 12 nucleotides matching TRBD1. Germline trimming cut 6 bases from V and 5 bases from J; bases unmatched to any gene: 10. This CDR3 region has 16 residues. The germline CDR1 and CDR2 sequences are SNHLY and FYNNEI. The CDR3 sequence is CASSPVGTGGTETQYF. DNA of the CDR3: TGTGCCAGCAGCCCTGTGGGGACAGGGGGCACTGAGACCCAGTACTTC. Full variable domain (remainder filled in from reference TRBV2 and TRBJ2-5): EPEVTQTPSHQVTQMGQEVILRCVPISNHLYFYWYRQILGQKVEFLVSFYNNEISEKSEIFDDQFSVERPDGSNFTLKIRSTKLEDSAMYFCASSPVGTGGTETQYFGPGTRLLVL.

This chain connects TRBV2 to TRBJ1-4; 7 nucleotides agree with TRBD1. The J segment lost 11 bases and the V segment lost 3 bases, leaving 9 bases of the junction unmatched. Germline V gene lookup returns CDR1 SNHLY and CDR2 FYNNEI. The CDR3 runs 14 residues. The CDR3 is CASSERAGGGKLFF. The CDR3 bases are TGTGCCAGCAGTGAGAGGGCAGGGGGTGGGAAACTGTTTTTT.

This chain connects TRBV7-9 to TRBJ1-2; D call uncertain. The CDR3 spans 14 residues. V lost 3 bases, J lost 7 bases, and 15 bases lay in between. Germline V gene sequence: CDR1 SEHNR, CDR2 FQNEAQ (reference sequence). The CDR3 loop reads CASSFDTFGSGYTF. The CDR3 DNA is TGTGCCAGCAGCTTCGATACCTTCGGGAGTGGCTACACCTTC. The complete variable domain, with remaining parts taken from reference TRBV7-9 and TRBJ1-2, reads DTGVSQNPRHKITKRGQNVTFRCDPISEHNRLYWYRQTLGQGPEFLTYFQNEAQLEKSRLLSDRFSAERPKGSFSTLEIQRTEQGDSAMYLCASSFDTFGSGYTFGSGTRLTVV.

This clone has ten or more counts. The chain has TRBV7-9 and TRBJ2-2; D is perhaps TRBD2 (5 bases). The CDR3 has 17 amino acids. Trimming cost V 4 bases and J 0 bases, with 15 bases left between them. The germline V gene has CDR1 SEHNR and CDR2 FQNEAQ (reference sequence). The CDR3 protein is CASSSSRVVANTGELFF. DNA for the CDR3: TGTGCCAGCAGCTCCTCGCGGGTGGTGGCGAACACCGGGGAGCTGTTTTTT.

The chain is built from TRBV6-5 and TRBJ1-1; unclear D gene. This CDR3 has 13 amino acids. Trimming cost V 5 bases and J 1 base, with 8 bases left between them. Germline-derived CDR1 and CDR2 are MNHEY and SVGAGI. In nucleotides, the CDR3 is TGTGCCAGCAGTATCAGGAAGAACACTGAAGCTTTCTTT. It codes for CASSIRKNTEAFF.

This rearrangement joins TRBV24-1 to TRBJ2-3, with D hard to call. Trimming cost V 4 bases and J 2 bases, with 3 bases left between them. Germline CDR1 reads KGHDR; CDR2 reads SFDVKD. The CDR3 runs 12 residues. Here the CDR3 reads CATSDSTDTQYF. For the CDR3, the DNA is TGTGCCACCAGTGACTCCACAGATACGCAGTATTTT.

The chain carries TRBV5-1 and TRBJ2-1, with D perhaps TRBD1 (5 bases). Per the germline V gene, CDR1 is SGHRS and CDR2 is YFSETQ. Trimming removed 0 bases at V and 3 bases at J, with 10 bases between. This CDR3 comprises 15 residues. CDR3 nucleotide sequence: TGCGCCAGCAGCTTGGGGCCGGACAACTACAATGAGCAGTTCTTC. It encodes CASSLGPDNYNEQFF.

This sequence joins TRBV19 and TRBJ1-1; 10 positions match TRBD1. The germline gives CDR1 LNHDA, CDR2 SQIVND (reference sequence). The V gene end was trimmed by 10 bases and the J gene end by 2 bases; junction bases not matched to a gene: 4. The CDR3 contains 13 residues. The CDR3 nucleotides read TGTGCCACCCGGGACAGGGGAAACACTGAAGCTTTCTTT. Protein product: CATRDRGNTEAFF.

This chain links TRBV6-5 with TRBJ1-5, with 7 nucleotides matching TRBD1. Trimming removed 4 bases from V and 5 bases from J; junction bases left unmatched: 2. CDR3 length: 13 amino acids. CDR1 and CDR2 (germline): MNHEY, SVGAGI. CDR3: CASSWDSDQPQHF. CDR3 nucleotides: TGTGCCAGCAGTTGGGACAGCGATCAGCCCCAGCATTTT.

V and J are TRBV27 and TRBJ1-1; no reliable D call. V gave up 5 bases and J gave up 0 bases, with 13 bases separating them. Germline V gives CDR1 MNHEY, CDR2 SMNVEV (reference sequence). The CDR3 runs 15 residues. The CDR3 protein is CASSGTGYLNTEAFF. CDR3 DNA sequence: TGTGCCAGCAGTGGTACGGGGTATCTGAACACTGAAGCTTTCTTT.

The V call is TRBV10-1, the J call TRBJ2-2; 7 nucleotides agree with TRBD2. The germline CDR1 and CDR2 sequences are WNHNN and SYGVQD (reference sequence). The CDR3 totals 16 residues. The ends lost 7 bases at V and 2 bases at J; junction bases unmatched: 10. This CDR3 is CASTAGERENTGELFF. The DNA for the CDR3 is TGCGCCAGCACTGCGGGAGAGAGGGAAAACACCGGGGAGCTGTTTTTT.

The gene calls are TRBV6-4 and TRBJ1-1; 8 bases line up with TRBD1. This CDR3 is built from 17 residues. Germline CDR1 reads MRHNA; CDR2 reads SNTAGT. Germline trimming cut 4 bases from V and 4 bases from J; bases unmatched to any gene: 14. Here the CDR3 DNA reads TGTGCCAGCAGTGTTCTTCGCACAGGGGGGCACGGCACTGAAGCTTTCTTT. It yields the protein CASSVLRTGGHGTEAFF.

A word on this clone: Other DNA sequences of this sample code for an identical CDR3. This chain connects TRBV7-3 to TRBJ2-2; TRBD1 agrees at 7 bases. Germline assignment: CDR1 SGHTA and CDR2 FQGTGA. Unmatched junction bases numbered 4, after V lost 1 base and J lost 5 bases. The length of the CDR3 is 15 residues. This CDR3 reads CASSLRQGGTGELFF. The CDR3 DNA reads as TGTGCCAGCAGCTTAAGACAGGGCGGAACCGGGGAGCTGTTTTTT.

The chain is built from TRBV27 and TRBJ2-5, with a weak D call TRBD1 (6 bases). The V and J ends lost 5 bases and 4 bases respectively, with 26 bases between them. The CDR3 extends over 18 amino acids. Germline CDR1 MNHEY, CDR2 SMNVEV (reference sequence). The CDR3 coding sequence is TGTGCCAGCAGTCCCTACCTAGACGAGGGGGTTAGAGGAGAGACCCAGTACTTC. As protein: CASSPYLDEGVRGETQYF.

The J gene is TRBJ2-1, the V gene TRBV2, with TRBD2 identical over 7 bases. Germline CDR1 reads SNHLY; CDR2 reads FYNNEI. The CDR3 is 15 residues long. After removal of 3 bases from V and 7 bases from J, the junction contained 9 bases not matched to a gene. CDR3 nucleotide sequence: TGTGCCAGCAGTGACAACTCAGGGCGGGGGAATGAGCAGTTCTTC. Amino acids: CASSDNSGRGNEQFF. Full variable domain (remainder filled in from reference TRBV2 and TRBJ2-1): EPEVTQTPSHQVTQMGQEVILRCVPISNHLYFYWYRQILGQKVEFLVSFYNNEISEKSEIFDDQFSVERPDGSNFTLKIRSTKLEDSAMYFCASSDNSGRGNEQFFGPGTRLTVL.

This sequence joins TRBV7-8 and TRBJ2-2, with 10 bases aligning to TRBD2. Trimming at V came to 1 base and at J to 2 bases, leaving 7 bases not matched to a gene. The germline V gene encodes CDR1 SGHVS and CDR2 FQNEAQ. The CDR3 has 18 residues. CDR3 loop: CASSLEASGGPNTGELFF. CDR3 sequence (DNA): TGTGCCAGCAGCTTAGAAGCTAGCGGGGGCCCTAACACCGGGGAGCTGTTTTTT.